The 6 T cell receptor beta chains listed next were all sequenced from one sample in a study of Graves' ophthalmopathy and Graves' hyperthyroidism (dated by TCRdb to the late 2010s). Instrument on record: Illumina HiSeq 2000. For repertoire sequencing, TCR beta CDR3 regions were amplified from RNA transcripts. The first round of RT-PCR was done with HTBI primers and the Qiagen OneStep RT-PCR kit, and was followed by a second round of multiplex PCR, then size selection and purification. TCRdb itself trimmed the public reads at Q25 with fastp, ran MiXCR and retained productive beta chains. Rows are combined by CDR3 protein, so each entry shows the most common genes and DNA. This sample gives around 1.1 million distinct CDR3 sequences in total; about 40% of them show up just once. The ten largest clones add up to around 10% of the sample. The specimen sequenced was peripheral blood or thyroid tissue (not recorded which). The receptor source for this set is an adult man with Graves' hyperthyroidism.

The gene calls are TRBV7-8 and TRBJ2-5; 10 bases map to TRBD1. After removal of 1 base from V and 4 bases from J, the junction contained 9 bases not matched to a gene. From germline, CDR1 is SGHVS and CDR2 FQNEAQ. This CDR3 is built from 17 residues. As DNA, the CDR3 is TGTGCCAGCAGCTTAGAAACGGGACAGGGGATTGTAGAGACCCAGTACTTC. Its protein product is CASSLETGQGIVETQYF.

This chain joins TRBV7-2 and TRBJ1-5; the D gene is possibly TRBD1 (5 bases). Germline V gives CDR1 SGHTA, CDR2 FQGNSA. Trimming took off 8 bases at V and 7 bases at J, with 12 bases between the two ends. The CDR3 spans 12 residues. The DNA for the CDR3 is TGTGCCAGCGGCCCAGAGGGGCAGCCCCAGCATTTT. Its translation is CASGPEGQPQHF.

This chain connects TRBV7-9 to TRBJ1-2, with 8 bases identical to TRBD1. This CDR3 has 14 residues. The germline CDR1 and CDR2 sequences are SEHNR and FQNEAQ (reference sequence). The J segment lost 7 bases and the V segment lost 4 bases, leaving 8 bases of the junction unmatched. The CDR3 nucleotides are TGTGCCAGCAGCTCCGACAGGGGTCGGAGTGGCTACACCTTC. Translated, it gives CASSSDRGRSGYTF. The whole variable domain, filled in from reference TRBV7-9 and TRBJ1-2, reads DTGVSQNPRHKITKRGQNVTFRCDPISEHNRLYWYRQTLGQGPEFLTYFQNEAQLEKSRLLSDRFSAERPKGSFSTLEIQRTEQGDSAMYLCASSSDRGRSGYTFGSGTRLTVV.

This clonotype has at least ten counts. This rearrangement joins TRBV11-2 to TRBJ1-1; 9 bases agree with TRBD1. The trim removed 5 bases at V and 0 bases at J, leaving 7 bases unmatched. CDR1 and CDR2 (germline): SGHAT, FQNNGV. This CDR3 comprises 16 residues. In DNA form, the CDR3 reads TGTGCCAGCAGCCCCCGGGACAGGGACATGAACACTGAAGCTTTCTTT. This translates into CASSPRDRDMNTEAFF.

This clonotype was seen a single time. This chain joins TRBV4-1 and TRBJ2-7, with D unclear. Germline V gives CDR1 MGHRA, CDR2 YSYEKL. The CDR3 covers 15 residues. V lost 0 bases and J 6 bases, leaving 15 bases between the germline ends. CDR3: CASSQDRNSDSEQYF. Here the CDR3 DNA reads TGCGCCAGCAGCCAAGATCGGAACAGCGATTCCGAGCAGTACTTC.

This chain links TRBV7-2 with TRBJ2-2, with D uncertain. The V and J ends lost 9 bases and 9 bases respectively, with 11 bases between them. Germline CDR1 and CDR2: SGHTA and FQGNSA. This CDR3 region has 11 residues. The CDR3 here is CASRRDRELFF. CDR3 DNA: TGTGCCAGTAGACGCGACAGGGAGCTGTTTTTT.